A selection of T cell receptor beta chains follows, all from one sample in a study of T cell responses to AZD1222 COVID-19 vaccine. TCRdb's table, derived via immunoSEQ multiplex PCR, lists solely in-frame clones and lacks some. The sample lists approximately 100,000 clones; 91% were seen once. This material consisted of peripheral blood, taken on day 0 of AZD1222 vaccination. The receptors stem from an adult in good health. Both conserved end residues are trimmed from each CDR3.

cdr3_length: 11
v_call: TRBV29-1
cdr3_aa: SVGASVGQPQH

cdr3_length: 14
v_call: TRBV18
cdr3_aa: ASSPEMTRIAYGYT

cdr3_length: 12
v_call: TRBV4-2
cdr3_aa: ASSQGGGWTEAF

cdr3_length: 11
v_call: TRBV3-1/TRBV3-2
cdr3_aa: ASSQDWISRRI

cdr3_length: 12
v_call: TRBV9
cdr3_aa: ASSVVASESKLF

cdr3_length: 16
v_call: TRBV7-6
cdr3_aa: ASSHRTSGGPNTGELF

cdr3_length: 12
v_call: TRBV4-3
cdr3_aa: ASSQDRAYGGYT

cdr3_length: 12
v_call: TRBV6-5
cdr3_aa: ASSAGTPYEKLF

cdr3_length: 12
v_call: TRBV3-1/TRBV3-2
cdr3_aa: ASSQRGQYNEQF

cdr3_length: 14
v_call: TRBV7-2
cdr3_aa: ASSLERTDGGSPLH

cdr3_length: 11
v_call: TRBV30
cdr3_aa: AWSGGRNTEAF

cdr3_length: 15
v_call: TRBV18
cdr3_aa: ASLRTGTVTKTETQY

cdr3_length: 11
v_call: TRBV30
cdr3_aa: AWSVFSPGREY

cdr3_length: 13
v_call: TRBV5-5
cdr3_aa: ASSREAGTRNTIY

cdr3_length: 16
v_call: TRBV3-1/TRBV3-2
cdr3_aa: ASSQPSSGDVGNTEAF

cdr3_length: 12
v_call: TRBV19
cdr3_aa: ASSIASGLTEAF

cdr3_length: 11
v_call: TRBV6-4
cdr3_aa: ASRRERYTEAF

cdr3_length: 9
v_call: TRBV5-1
cdr3_aa: ASSKDYEQY

cdr3_length: 14
v_call: TRBV5-1
cdr3_aa: ASSLEDTGFIHEQY

cdr3_length: 17
v_call: TRBV28
cdr3_aa: ASSPIRDTSRGTQETQY

cdr3_length: 14
v_call: TRBV15
cdr3_aa: ATSSEPGATNEKLF

cdr3_length: 13
v_call: TRBV7-8
cdr3_aa: ASSITGLATYEQY

cdr3_length: 12
v_call: TRBV7-9
cdr3_aa: ASSLDSLGTEAF

cdr3_length: 13
v_call: TRBV27
cdr3_aa: ASSSRGKGNNEQF

cdr3_length: 14
v_call: TRBV5-1
cdr3_aa: ASSLGWGSMNTEAF

cdr3_length: 15
v_call: TRBV3-1/TRBV3-2
cdr3_aa: ASSQVSRDRGIEGYT

cdr3_length: 12
v_call: TRBV15
cdr3_aa: ATSLTGGNYGYT

cdr3_length: 11
v_call: TRBV19
cdr3_aa: ASRAQNTGELF

cdr3_length: 13
v_call: TRBV30
cdr3_aa: AWSVRVAGLREQF

cdr3_length: 12
v_call: TRBV13
cdr3_aa: ASSAVSGEETQY

cdr3_length: 12
v_call: TRBV7-2
cdr3_aa: ASSSTFRSYEQY

cdr3_length: 13
v_call: TRBV4-3
cdr3_aa: ASSQDNRARNGYT

cdr3_length: 12
v_call: TRBV6-5
cdr3_aa: ASSYSSQIYGYT

cdr3_length: 16
v_call: TRBV6-6
cdr3_aa: ASSPTPTGGATNEKLF

cdr3_length: 12
v_call: TRBV4-2
cdr3_aa: ASSQDPLGWEQF

cdr3_length: 16
v_call: TRBV6-1
cdr3_aa: ASSEWDRAEGANEKLF

cdr3_length: 12
v_call: TRBV28
cdr3_aa: ASKRDVTSYEQY

cdr3_length: 11
v_call: TRBV30
cdr3_aa: AWRTGRRYGYT

cdr3_length: 12
v_call: TRBV7-2
cdr3_aa: ASSPTGSIGELF

cdr3_length: 14
v_call: TRBV7-6
cdr3_aa: ASSLAGSGGESPLH

cdr3_length: 11
v_call: TRBV24-1
cdr3_aa: ATSRTGTDTQY